These 2 T cell receptor beta chains originate from one sample sequenced in a study of T cell responses to AZD1222 COVID-19 vaccine. Clones were read by immunoSEQ multiplex PCR, and TCRdb kept only the in-frame ones, dropping some. The sample carries roughly 270,000 clones, approximately 94% recorded once. The sequences come from peripheral blood, collected 28 days after the second AZD1222 dose. The receptor source for this set is an adult who received the AZD1222 COVID-19 vaccine.

CDR3 protein: CASSSGQGDYNEQFF. The CDR3 DNA sequence: TGTGCCAGCAGCTCGGGACAGGGGGACTACAATGAGCAGTTCTTC. The chain joins TRBV7-9 to TRBJ2-1; 11 bases align to TRBD1. The length of the CDR3 is 15 residues. V was clipped by 4 bases and J by 3 bases; unmatched bases: 2. Germline assignment: CDR1 SEHNR and CDR2 FQNEAQ (reference sequence).

This sequence joins TRBV6-5 and TRBJ2-2; no firm D call. Per the germline V gene, CDR1 is MNHEY and CDR2 is SVGAGI. Trimming shortened V by 2 bases and J by 5 bases, and 6 bases separated the two germline ends. The CDR3 has 13 residues. DNA for the CDR3: TGTGCCAGCAGTTACGTCTCAACCGGGGAGCTGTTTTTT. Its protein is CASSYVSTGELFF.